The T cell receptor (beta chain) under discussion was sequenced for a study of T cells in Graves' hyperthyroidism and ophthalmopathy. Whole-study findings and limits: Most thyroid clonotypes with frequency above 0.001 were detected in blood. The model forecast ophthalmopathy, anticipating it by a median approximately 6.1 months before onset.

Aged 18 to 65, the patients had hyperthyroidism that was newly diagnosed and had lasted under 2 months. Diagnostic decisions used clinical symptoms, serum thyroxine and TRAb, thyroid ultrasound and orbital computed tomography. What was amplified from RNA transcripts were TCR beta CDR3 regions. HTBI primers were used for first-round RT-PCR of the TCR CDR3. TCRdb called the multiplex PCR reads again in MiXCR, with one record for every CDR3 protein. The sample yields hundreds of thousands of distinct CDR3 sequences, 40% to 55% seen once. With regard to this clonotype: The antigen is unknown.

This receptor was obtained from a woman aged 18-30 years with Graves' hyperthyroidism. The sequenced material came from peripheral blood or thyroid tissue (not recorded which).

The DNA of the CDR3 is TGTGCCAGCAGTTCCGGGACAGCACACTACGAGCAGTACTTC. Translation: CASSSGTAHYEQYF. This rearrangement joins TRBV2 to TRBJ2-7, with TRBD1 identical over 7 bases. This CDR3 comprises 14 residues. CDR1 is SNHLY and CDR2 is FYNNEI in the germline V gene. The ends lost 5 bases at V and 3 bases at J; junction bases unmatched: 7.